This T cell receptor (beta chain) was recovered during a study of persistence of HIV-infected CD4 T cells. Sequencing used immunoSEQ version 4 in survey mode. Produced via immunoSEQ multiplex PCR; TCRdb's table is partial and in-frame only. The data contain under 60,000 clones, about four fifths of them seen just once; the ten biggest clones take up about 3%. Trimming removed 0 bases at V and 0 bases at J, with 6 bases between. The V gene's germline CDR1 is LGHNA and CDR2 YNFKEQ. CDR3 length: 15 residues. The stimulus was lysate of CMV-infected fibroblasts, around 9.3 ug/mL. Sorted nonresponding memory CD4+ T cells were CD40L-negative, CD69-negative, CD45RO-high. Notes on this clone: Antigen specificity is unknown.

The clonotype comes from an adult man with HIV who was CMV-seropositive. This material consisted of CD4+ T cells sorted from PBMCs after roughly 18-hour stimulation, taken from a patient who received antiretroviral therapy. The rearrangement uses TRBV4-2 and TRBJ1-5, with D unresolved. CDR3 region: CASSQEGFSNQPQHF. The DNA of the CDR3 is TGTGCCAGCAGCCAAGAGGGGTTTAGCAATCAGCCCCAGCATTTT.